The TCR beta chain described here comes from a study of T-cell reconstitution after alpha-beta-depleted transplantation in children. This CDR3 comprises 15 residues. Germline V gives CDR1 SGHRS, CDR2 YFSETQ. V gave up 5 bases and J gave up 3 bases, with 15 bases separating them. The TCRbeta library incorporated unique molecular identifiers. TCRdb ran MiXCR on the PCR reads and lists one entry per CDR3 protein. The sample has about 980,000 distinct CDR3 sequences, less than 30% seen once. The study, taken as a whole, reports: Alpha-beta T cells about two months after transplant reportedly derived from several hundred expanded graft clones. Recipient T cells and thymic progenitors that survived gave rise to the high TCRbeta diversity observed at day 60 in some patients. Hyperexpanded clones declined; after one year, newly produced T cells mostly supplied diversity.

This clonotype was counted between two and nine times. Its target is not known. The J gene is TRBJ2-1, the V gene TRBV5-1, with a tentative D call TRBD2 (7 bases). The receptor was derived from a boy under three years old who had a stem cell transplant for SCID, so the T cells may come from the graft donor. The sequenced sample was PBMCs, mostly from graft donor cells, obtained 360 days after TCRalphabeta/CD19-depleted stem cell transplant. The CDR3 spells CASSWVGGGYNEQFF. CDR3 bases: TGCGCCAGCAGTTGGGTAGGGGGGGGCTACAATGAGCAGTTCTTC.